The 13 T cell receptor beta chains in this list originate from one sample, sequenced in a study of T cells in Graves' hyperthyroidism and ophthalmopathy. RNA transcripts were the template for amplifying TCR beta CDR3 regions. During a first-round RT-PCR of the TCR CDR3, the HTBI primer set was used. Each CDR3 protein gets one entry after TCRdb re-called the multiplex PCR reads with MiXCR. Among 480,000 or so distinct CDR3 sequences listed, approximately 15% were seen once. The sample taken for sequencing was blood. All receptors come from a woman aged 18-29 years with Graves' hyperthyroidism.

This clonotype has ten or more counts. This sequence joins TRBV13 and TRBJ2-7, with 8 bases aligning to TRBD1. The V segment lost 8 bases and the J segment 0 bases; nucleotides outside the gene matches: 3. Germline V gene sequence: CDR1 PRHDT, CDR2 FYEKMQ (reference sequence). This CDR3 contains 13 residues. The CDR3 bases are TGTGCCAGCGGACAGGGTAGCTCCTACGAGCAGTACTTC. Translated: CASGQGSSYEQYF.

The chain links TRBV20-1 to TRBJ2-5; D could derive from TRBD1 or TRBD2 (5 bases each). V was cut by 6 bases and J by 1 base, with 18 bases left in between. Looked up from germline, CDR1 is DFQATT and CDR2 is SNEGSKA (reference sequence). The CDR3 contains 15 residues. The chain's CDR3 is CSATTRDVRQETQYF. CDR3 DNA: TGCAGTGCGACGACCCGGGACGTCCGCCAAGAGACCCAGTACTTC.

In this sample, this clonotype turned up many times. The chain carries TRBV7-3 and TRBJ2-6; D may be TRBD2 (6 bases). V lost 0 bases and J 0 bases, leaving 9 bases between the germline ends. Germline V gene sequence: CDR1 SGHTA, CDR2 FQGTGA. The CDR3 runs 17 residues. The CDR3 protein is CASSLTGGNSGANVLTF. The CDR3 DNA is TGTGCCAGCAGCTTAACGGGCGGGAACTCTGGGGCCAACGTCCTGACTTTC.

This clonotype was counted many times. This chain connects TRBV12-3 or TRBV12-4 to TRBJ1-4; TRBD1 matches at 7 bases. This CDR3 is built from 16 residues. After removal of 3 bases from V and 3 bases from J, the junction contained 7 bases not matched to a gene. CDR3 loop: CASSFTGAISNEKLFF. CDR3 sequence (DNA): TGTGCCAGCAGTTTTACAGGGGCGATATCTAATGAAAAACTGTTTTTT.

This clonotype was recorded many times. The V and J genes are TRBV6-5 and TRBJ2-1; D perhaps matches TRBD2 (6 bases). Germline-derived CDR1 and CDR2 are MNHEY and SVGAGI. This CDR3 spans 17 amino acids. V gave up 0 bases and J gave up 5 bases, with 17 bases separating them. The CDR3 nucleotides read TGTGCCAGCAGTTACTCCCCGGGACTCCCCTTCGACAATGAGCAGTTCTTC. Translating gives CASSYSPGLPFDNEQFF.

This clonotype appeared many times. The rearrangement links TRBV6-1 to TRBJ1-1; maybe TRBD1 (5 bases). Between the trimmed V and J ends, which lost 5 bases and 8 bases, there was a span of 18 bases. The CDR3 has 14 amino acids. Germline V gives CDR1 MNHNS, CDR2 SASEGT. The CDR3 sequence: CASSPMGGHFEAFF. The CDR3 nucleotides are TGTGCCAGCAGTCCCATGGGAGGACATTTCGAAGCTTTCTTT.

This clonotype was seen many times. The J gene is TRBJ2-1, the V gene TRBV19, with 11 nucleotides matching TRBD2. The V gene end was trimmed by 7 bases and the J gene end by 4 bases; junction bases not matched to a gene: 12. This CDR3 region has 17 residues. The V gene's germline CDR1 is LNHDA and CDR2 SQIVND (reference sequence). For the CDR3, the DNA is TGTGCCAGTAAACCGGGACTAGCGGTGCGTGGATACAATGAGCAGTTCTTC. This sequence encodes CASKPGLAVRGYNEQFF.

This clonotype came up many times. CDR3 coding DNA: TGTGCCAGTAGTATAGGAGTCGGGGTGAACACTGAAGCTTTCTTT. Its translation is CASSIGVGVNTEAFF. The rearrangement links TRBV19 to TRBJ1-1; the D is unclear. The ends were cut back, 1 base at V and 0 bases at J, with 9 bases in the middle. Germline V gene sequence: CDR1 LNHDA, CDR2 SQIVND (reference sequence). The CDR3 is made up of 15 amino acids.

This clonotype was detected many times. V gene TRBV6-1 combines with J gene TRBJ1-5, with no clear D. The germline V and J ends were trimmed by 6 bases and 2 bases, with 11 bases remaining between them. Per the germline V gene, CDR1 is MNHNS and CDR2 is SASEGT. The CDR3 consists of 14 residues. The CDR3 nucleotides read TGTGCCAGCAGCTTAGATAGGGGCAATCAGCCCCAGCATTTT. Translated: CASSLDRGNQPQHF.

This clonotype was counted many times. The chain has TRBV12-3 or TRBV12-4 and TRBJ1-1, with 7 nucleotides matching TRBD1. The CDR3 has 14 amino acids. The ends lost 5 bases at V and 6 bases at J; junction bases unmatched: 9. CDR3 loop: CASSRLRGSAEAFF. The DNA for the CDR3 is TGTGCCAGCAGTCGCCTCAGGGGGTCAGCTGAAGCTTTCTTT.

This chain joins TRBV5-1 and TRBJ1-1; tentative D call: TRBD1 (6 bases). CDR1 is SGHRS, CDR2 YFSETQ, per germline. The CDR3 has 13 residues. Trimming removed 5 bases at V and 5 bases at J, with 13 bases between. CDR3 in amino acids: CASRAGTRTEAFF. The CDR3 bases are TGCGCCAGCAGGGCCGGGACACGTACTGAAGCTTTCTTT.

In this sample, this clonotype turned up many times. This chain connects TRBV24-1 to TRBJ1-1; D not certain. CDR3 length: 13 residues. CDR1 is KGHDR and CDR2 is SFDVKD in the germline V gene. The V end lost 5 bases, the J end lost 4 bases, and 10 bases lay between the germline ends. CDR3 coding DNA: TGTGCCACCAGTGGGGAGGCCCTCACTGAAGCTTTCTTT. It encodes CATSGEALTEAFF.

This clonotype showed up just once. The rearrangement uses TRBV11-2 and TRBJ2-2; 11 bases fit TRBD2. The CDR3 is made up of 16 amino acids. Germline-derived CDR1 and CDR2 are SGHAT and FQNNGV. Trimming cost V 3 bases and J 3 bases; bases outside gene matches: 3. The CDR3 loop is CASSFGTSGYTGELFF. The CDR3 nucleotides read TGTGCCAGCAGCTTCGGGACTAGCGGTTACACCGGGGAGCTGTTTTTT.